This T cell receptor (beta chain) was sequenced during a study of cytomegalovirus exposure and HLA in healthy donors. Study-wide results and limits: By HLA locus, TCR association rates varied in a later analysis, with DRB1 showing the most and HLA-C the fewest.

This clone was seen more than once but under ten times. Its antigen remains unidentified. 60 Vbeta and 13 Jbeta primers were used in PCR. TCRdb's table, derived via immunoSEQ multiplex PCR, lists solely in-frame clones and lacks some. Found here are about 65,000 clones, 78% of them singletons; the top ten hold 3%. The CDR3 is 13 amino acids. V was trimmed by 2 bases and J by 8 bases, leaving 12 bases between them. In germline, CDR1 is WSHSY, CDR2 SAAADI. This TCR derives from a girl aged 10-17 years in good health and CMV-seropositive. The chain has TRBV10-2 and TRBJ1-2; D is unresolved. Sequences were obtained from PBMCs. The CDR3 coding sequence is TGCGCCAGCAGTGAGGCTACAGTAAGAGGCTACACCTTC. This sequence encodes CASSEATVRGYTF.